This T cell receptor (beta chain) was identified during a study of control samples from healthy donors and cancer patients. Sequencing used immunoSEQ multiplex PCR; TCRdb keeps in-frame clones, though not all of them. This table holds approximately 100,000 clones, approximately 87% found once. This clonotype was obtained from a woman aged 40 to 49 in good health. The sequenced sample consisted of blood.

CDR3 residues: CASSESPTGHATNEKLFF. The DNA of the CDR3 is TGTGCCAGCAGTGAATCGCCCACAGGTCACGCAACTAATGAAAAACTGTTTTTT. The gene calls are TRBV25-1 and TRBJ1-4, with D maybe TRBD1 (5 bases). CDR1 is MGHDK, CDR2 SYGVNS, per germline. The CDR3 totals 18 residues. The V end was cut by 1 base, the J end by 0 bases, with 15 bases between. The full variable domain, rest sourced from reference TRBV25-1 and TRBJ1-4, is EADIYQTPRYLVIGTGKKITLECSQTMGHDKMYWYQQDPGMELHLIHYSYGVNSTEKGDLSSESTVSRIRTEHFPLTLESARPSHTSQYLCASSESPTGHATNEKLFFGSGTQLSVL.